Listed below are T cell receptor beta chains from one sample, sequenced in a study of T-cell reconstitution after alpha-beta-depleted transplantation in children. TCRdb re-derived calls from the PCR reads in MiXCR, one entry per CDR3 protein. This table has about 460,000 distinct CDR3 sequences, about an eighth appearing once. The specimen was PBMCs, mostly from graft donor cells, collected 180 days after TCRalphabeta/CD19-depleted stem cell transplant. The receptors were gathered from a female patient aged 2 to 10 who had a stem cell transplant for aplastic anemia, so the T cells may come from the graft donor. CDR3s include the opening cysteine and the closing phenylalanine or tryptophan. D genes are given only for firm matches. The size of a clone is reported for some rows only, either as once, few or many, or as a class for expanded clones.

-	TRBV7-9	few	TRBJ1-4	CASSFSGLPTEKLFF	TGTGCCAGCAGCTTTAGTGGTTTACCAACTGAAAAACTGTTTTTT
TRBD1	TRBV25-1	-	TRBJ2-2	CASSPNQGTGSHTGELFF	TGTGCCAGCAGTCCCAACCAGGGGACAGGGTCGCACACCGGGGAGCTGTTTTTT
TRBD2	TRBV7-9	few	TRBJ2-1	CASSLRAGTSGAVGQFF	TGTGCCAGCAGCTTAAGGGCCGGGACTAGCGGGGCGGTTGGGCAGTTCTTC
-	TRBV12-3/TRBV12-4	-	TRBJ1-2	CASSYRSNYGYTF	TGTGCCAGCAGCTACAGATCTAACTATGGCTACACCTTC
TRBD2	TRBV20-1	many	TRBJ2-1	CSARLTSGLTYNEQFF	TGCAGTGCTAGGCTGACTAGCGGGTTGACCTACAATGAGCAGTTCTTC
TRBD1	TRBV5-1	-	TRBJ2-1	CASGRGLAYNEQFF	TGCGCCAGCGGCAGGGGGCTAGCCTACAATGAGCAGTTCTTC
TRBD1	TRBV29-1	many	TRBJ2-1	CSVGRDRGAVFSYNEQFF	TGCAGCGTTGGAAGGGACAGGGGGGCAGTATTCTCCTACAATGAGCAGTTCTTC
TRBD2	TRBV13	many	TRBJ2-7	CASSLLKLAGESYEQYF	TGTGCCAGCAGCTTACTAAAACTAGCGGGGGAAAGTTACGAGCAGTACTTC
-	TRBV10-3	many	TRBJ1-6	CAISESGRNNSPLHF	TGTGCCATCAGTGAGTCAGGCAGAAATAATTCACCCCTCCACTTT
-	TRBV9	few	TRBJ1-5	CASSVGEGGRNQPQHF	TGTGCCAGCAGCGTAGGCGAGGGAGGGAGGAATCAGCCCCAGCATTTT
TRBD1	TRBV6-5	few	TRBJ2-6	CASSWDRGIPGANVLTF	TGTGCCAGCAGTTGGGACAGGGGAATCCCTGGGGCCAACGTCCTGACTTTC
-	TRBV3-1	once	TRBJ1-4	CASSQDRPDEKLFF	TGTGCCAGCAGCCAAGACAGACCGGATGAAAAACTGTTTTTT
TRBD1	TRBV29-1	-	TRBJ2-5	CSVGQGAKGETQYF	TGCAGCGTTGGACAGGGGGCGAAGGGAGAGACCCAGTACTTC
TRBD2	TRBV29-1	few	TRBJ2-1	CSVEDRSGRSYEQFF	TGCAGCGTTGAAGATCGGAGCGGGAGAAGCTATGAGCAGTTCTTC
TRBD1	TRBV15	few	TRBJ1-1	CATSRNPGQEAFF	TGTGCCACCAGCAGAAACCCGGGACAGGAAGCTTTCTTT